One and the same sample provided the 26 T cell receptor beta chains below, sequenced in a study of T cells in localized non-small cell lung cancer. Produced via immunoSEQ multiplex PCR; TCRdb's table is partial and in-frame only. The repertoire holds 2,500 or so clones, with around 29% as singletons. The sequences come from lung tumor tissue, collected before any cancer treatment. These receptor sequences come from a man between 40 and 70 years old with stage III squamous cell lung carcinoma.

This rearrangement joins TRBV6-8 to TRBJ2-5; TRBD1 is a possible D gene (5 bases). The CDR3 has 14 amino acids. V was pared by 6 bases and J by 3 bases, with 14 bases between. Germline V CDR1 and CDR2: MNHGY, SAAAGT. DNA of the CDR3: TGTGCCAGCAGCCCCTTAGGCAGGGAAGAGACCCAGTACTTC. Translation: CASSPLGREETQYF.

This clone was seen a single time. J is TRBJ2-2 and V is TRBV29-1, with TRBD2 matching over 9 bases. CDR1 is SQVTM, CDR2 ANQGSEA, per germline. The V gene end was trimmed by 7 bases and the J gene end by 7 bases; junction bases not matched to a gene: 7. This CDR3 spans 13 amino acids. CDR3 nucleotides: TGCAGCGGTCAGCTAGCGGGGATCGGGGAGCTGTTTTTT. Protein: CSGQLAGIGELFF.

V gene TRBV11-3 combines with J gene TRBJ2-7, with 7 nucleotides matching TRBD1. Looked up from germline, CDR1 is SGHNT and CDR2 is YENEEA. After removal of 5 bases from V and 1 base from J, the junction contained 8 bases not matched to a gene. CDR3 length: 15 residues. The CDR3 is CASSLGQRASYEQYF. The CDR3 DNA reads TGTGCCAGCAGCCTGGGACAGCGCGCTTCCTACGAGCAGTACTTC.

By its share, this clone is medium-sized. The rearrangement links TRBV11-3 to TRBJ2-5, with D perhaps matching TRBD1 or TRBD2 (5 bases each). The V gene lost 0 bases and the J gene lost 6 bases, with 11 bases spanning the gap. The CDR3 has 14 residues. CDR1 is SGHNT, CDR2 YENEEA, per germline. The CDR3 here is CASSLEGRVQTQYF. CDR3 nucleotides: TGTGCCAGCAGCTTAGAGGGACGCGTCCAGACCCAGTACTTC.

The chain links TRBV6-8 to TRBJ2-5; D unclear. Deletions cut 2 bases from V and 1 base from J, with 11 bases between. This CDR3 is built from 15 residues. Germline CDR1 MNHGY, CDR2 SAAAGT. Here the CDR3 reads CASSYGQASQETQYF. Written as DNA, the CDR3 is TGTGCCAGCAGTTACGGTCAGGCCTCCCAAGAGACCCAGTACTTC.

This chain connects TRBV5-1 to TRBJ1-3; D not resolved. CDR1 and CDR2 (germline): SGHRS, YFSETQ. V was cut by 4 bases and J by 2 bases, with 10 bases left in between. The CDR3 totals 14 residues. The CDR3 coding sequence is TGCGCCAGCAGCCCTGGTGGGACTGGAAACACCATATATTTT. Translated: CASSPGGTGNTIYF. Full variable domain (missing parts from reference TRBV5-1 and TRBJ1-3): KAGVTQTPRYLIKTRGQQVTLSCSPISGHRSVSWYQQTPGQGLQFLFEYFSETQRNKGNFPGRFSGRQFSNSRSEMNVSTLELGDSALYLCASSPGGTGNTIYFGEGSWLTVV.

The rearrangement links TRBV5-1 to TRBJ1-1; TRBD1 matches at 10 bases. This CDR3 has 15 residues. Germline CDR1 reads SGHRS; CDR2 reads YFSETQ. Trimming at V came to 2 bases and at J to 3 bases, leaving 4 bases not matched to a gene. The CDR3 DNA follows: TGCGCCAGCAGCTTCACGGGACAGGGGTACACTGAAGCTTTCTTT. It translates to CASSFTGQGYTEAFF.

This clone was recorded a few times. V usage is TRBV19 and J usage is TRBJ1-1; no reliable D call. V was shortened by 5 bases and J by 3 bases, with 16 bases between the two germline ends. Germline CDR1 reads LNHDA; CDR2 reads SQIVND (reference sequence). The CDR3 length is 15 residues. The CDR3, as DNA: TGTGCCAGTAGTCCCCTGGACCTGGGAGACACTGAAGCTTTCTTT. Translation gives CASSPLDLGDTEAFF. Full variable domain (remainder filled in from reference TRBV19 and TRBJ1-1): DGGITQSPKYLFRKEGQNVTLSCEQNLNHDAMYWYRQDPGQGLRLIYYSQIVNDFQKGDIAEGYSVSREKKESFPLTVTSAQKNPTAFYLCASSPLDLGDTEAFFGQGTRLTVV.

This clone has just a few counts. The rearrangement uses TRBV11-3 and TRBJ1-5; possibly TRBD1 for D (6 bases). Trimming left V 4 bases short and J 1 base short, with 11 bases between. Germline V gives CDR1 SGHNT, CDR2 YENEEA. The CDR3 is 15 residues long. The CDR3 coding sequence is TGTGCCAGCAGCTCGACAGGTCGAAGCAATCAGCCCCAGCATTTT. This sequence encodes CASSSTGRSNQPQHF.

This sequence joins TRBV28 and TRBJ2-1, with 15 nucleotides matching TRBD2. This CDR3 contains 20 residues. V lost 2 bases, J lost 0 bases, and 8 bases stayed unmatched. CDR1 is MDHEN, CDR2 SYDVKM, per germline. This CDR3 is CASSLLGLAGGLSSYNEQFF. The CDR3 region has the DNA TGTGCCAGCAGTTTACTCGGACTAGCGGGAGGGCTGAGCTCCTACAATGAGCAGTTCTTC.

This chain connects TRBV18 to TRBJ2-7; the match to TRBD2 covers 10 bases. V gave up 3 bases and J gave up 4 bases; unmatched junction bases: 9. The CDR3 has 16 residues. Germline loops: CDR1 KGHSH, CDR2 LQKENI. The CDR3 here is CASSPGPGLASYEQYF. The CDR3 nucleotides read TGTGCCAGCTCACCCGGGCCGGGACTAGCGTCGTACGAGCAGTACTTC.

V is TRBV11-3 and J is TRBJ2-2; D is perhaps TRBD1 (5 bases). Trimming took 1 base from V and 8 from J, leaving 11 bases between them. The CDR3 totals 14 residues. From germline, CDR1 is SGHNT and CDR2 YENEEA. CDR3 nucleotides: TGTGCCAGCAGCTTAGTATTGACAGTGGGGGAGCTGTTTTTT. Encoded protein: CASSLVLTVGELFF.

The genes are TRBV11-3 and TRBJ1-1; D is perhaps TRBD1 (6 bases). From germline, CDR1 is SGHNT and CDR2 YENEEA. This CDR3 is 14 amino acids long. The ends were cut back, 5 bases at V and 1 base at J, with 11 bases in the middle. CDR3 residues: CASSPQGQNTEAFF. The CDR3 coding sequence is TGTGCCAGCAGCCCGCAGGGACAGAACACTGAAGCTTTCTTT.

The chain combines TRBV19 with TRBJ1-2, with D unresolved. Trimming cost V 9 bases and J 2 bases, with 19 bases left between them. Germline assignment: CDR1 LNHDA and CDR2 SQIVND (reference sequence). This CDR3 spans 15 amino acids. The CDR3 loop is CASSDRKEGNYGYTF. The CDR3 region has the DNA TGTGCCAGCTCAGACCGGAAGGAAGGAAACTATGGCTACACCTTC. Full variable domain (remainder filled in from reference TRBV19 and TRBJ1-2): DGGITQSPKYLFRKEGQNVTLSCEQNLNHDAMYWYRQDPGQGLRLIYYSQIVNDFQKGDIAEGYSVSREKKESFPLTVTSAQKNPTAFYLCASSDRKEGNYGYTFGSGTRLTVV.

The V call is TRBV5-1, the J call TRBJ2-7; TRBD1 aligns across 10 bases. CDR3 length: 15 amino acids. The V gene end was trimmed by 1 base and the J gene end by 5 bases; junction bases not matched to a gene: 6. CDR1 is SGHRS and CDR2 is YFSETQ in the germline V gene. The CDR3 DNA follows: TGCGCCAGCAGCTTGAGACAGGGGGCGTCCGACGAGCAGTACTTC. This gives the protein CASSLRQGASDEQYF.

This clone was observed a few times. The chain employs TRBV6-8 and TRBJ1-1; D is unclear. V was trimmed by 8 bases and J by 3 bases, leaving 13 bases between them. The CDR3 is 13 amino acids. Germline-derived CDR1 and CDR2 are MNHGY and SAAAGT. In DNA, the CDR3 is TGTGCCAGCCGAGAGACCCGAGACACTGAAGCTTTCTTT. Amino acids: CASRETRDTEAFF.

The chain uses TRBV18 and TRBJ2-6; 8 bases line up with TRBD1. The CDR3 covers 19 residues. Per the germline V gene, CDR1 is KGHSH and CDR2 is LQKENI. The junction had 8 bases not matched to a gene; V was cut back by 1 base and J by 0 bases. This CDR3 reads CASSPLPGGQGSGANVLTF. DNA for the CDR3: TGTGCCAGCTCACCACTCCCCGGCGGACAGGGCTCTGGGGCCAACGTCCTGACTTTC. The whole variable domain, remainder taken from reference TRBV18 and TRBJ2-6, is NAGVMQNPRHLVRRRGQEARLRCSPMKGHSHVYWYRQLPEEGLKFMVYLQKENIIDESGMPKERFSAEFPKEGPSILRIQQVVRGDSAAYFCASSPLPGGQGSGANVLTFGAGSRLTVL.

The chain couples TRBV28 to TRBJ1-2; 9 nucleotides align to TRBD1. V trimming: 5 bases; J trimming: 2 bases; junction bases outside the gene matches: 6. The CDR3 length is 15 residues. The germline V gene has CDR1 MDHEN and CDR2 SYDVKM. CDR3 sequence reads: CASSVSTGGNYGYTF. DNA for the CDR3: TGTGCCAGCAGTGTCTCCACAGGGGGCAACTATGGCTACACCTTC.

This chain uses TRBV5-1 with TRBJ1-3, with unresolved D. This CDR3 contains 15 residues. The V gene lost 1 base and the J gene lost 0 bases, with 8 bases spanning the gap. Germline CDR1 is SGHRS and CDR2 is YFSETQ. DNA for the CDR3: TGCGCCAGCAGCTTGCTCCCGGGCTCTGGAAACACCATATATTTT. Its protein is CASSLLPGSGNTIYF.

The chain recombines TRBV19 with TRBJ2-1, with unresolved D. V was trimmed by 3 bases and J by 4 bases, leaving 10 bases between them. The CDR3 extends over 14 amino acids. Germline CDR1 and CDR2: LNHDA and SQIVND (reference sequence). The CDR3 DNA follows: TGTGCCAGTAGTATTGGTGGCTTGTACAATGAGCAGTTCTTC. Encoded protein: CASSIGGLYNEQFF. The entire variable domain, with the rest obtained from reference TRBV19 and TRBJ2-1, is as follows: DGGITQSPKYLFRKEGQNVTLSCEQNLNHDAMYWYRQDPGQGLRLIYYSQIVNDFQKGDIAEGYSVSREKKESFPLTVTSAQKNPTAFYLCASSIGGLYNEQFFGPGTRLTVL.

As DNA, the CDR3 is TGTGCCAGCAGCAAATCCCCTACCCGCTACGAGCAGTACGTC. Translation gives CASSKSPTRYEQYV. The chain combines TRBV14 with TRBJ2-7; no clear D gene. V lost 5 bases to trimming and J lost 3 bases, with 14 bases between them. Germline V gene data show CDR1 as SGHDN and CDR2 as FVKESK. The CDR3 spans 14 residues.

This clone appeared a few times. J is TRBJ2-5 and V is TRBV30; D is ambiguous. V dropped 5 bases and J dropped 5 bases, with 12 bases sitting between them. This CDR3 is built from 12 residues. CDR1 and CDR2 (germline): GTSNPN, SVGIG (reference sequence). CDR3: CAWLMPSETQYF. CDR3 sequence (DNA): TGTGCCTGGCTTATGCCCTCCGAGACCCAGTACTTC.

The rearrangement links TRBV19 to TRBJ1-2, with a tentative D call TRBD1 (5 bases). V was cut by 7 bases and J by 4 bases, with 13 bases left in between. Germline V gives CDR1 LNHDA, CDR2 SQIVND (reference sequence). The CDR3 contains 13 residues. CDR3 sequence: CASKEQAAYGYTF. The CDR3 DNA is TGTGCCAGTAAAGAACAGGCGGCCTATGGCTACACCTTC.

A few counts support this clone. The genes are TRBV6-8 and TRBJ1-6; D unclear. This CDR3 region has 14 residues. CDR1 and CDR2 from the germline V gene are MNHGY and SAAAGT. Trimming took 2 bases from V and 3 from J, leaving 5 bases between them. The CDR3 region has the DNA TGTGCCAGCAGTTACGGCAGCTATAATTCACCCCTCCACTTT. This translates into CASSYGSYNSPLHF.

This clone was counted only a few times. The rearrangement uses TRBV4-1 and TRBJ2-2; D possibly uses TRBD1 or TRBD2 (5 bases each). The V gene lost 4 bases and the J gene lost 1 base, with 19 bases spanning the gap. Germline V gene lookup returns CDR1 MGHRA and CDR2 YSYEKL. The CDR3 covers 18 residues. The CDR3 sequence is CASSPTAVGTLNTGELFF. CDR3 DNA sequence: TGCGCCAGCAGCCCCACAGCCGTAGGGACCCTGAACACCGGGGAGCTGTTTTTT.

This clone was counted between two and nine times. The chain has TRBV5-1 and TRBJ1-1; D may be TRBD1 (6 bases). The germline gives CDR1 SGHRS, CDR2 YFSETQ. The V and J ends lost 4 bases and 1 base respectively, with 11 bases between them. This CDR3 is built from 14 residues. CDR3 in DNA: TGCGCCAGCAGCAAACGGACAGAGAACACTGAAGCTTTCTTT. Amino acids: CASSKRTENTEAFF.